Each of the 19 T cell receptor beta chains below was sequenced from the same sample in a study of CD8+ T cells in alopecia areata. Once RNA had been extracted, it was reverse transcribed into cDNA to act as the sequencing template. TCRdb's copy holds only in-frame clones and misses some; the assay was immunoSEQ multiplex PCR. This sample has fewer than 250,000 clones, with more than 55% found just once. The treatment was: oral pan-JAK inhibitor, 5-10 mg twice daily. The sample here was CD4+ T cells sorted from blood, taken at week 4, from a patient treated with tofacitinib. The receptors were gathered from a human donor with alopecia areata.

The chain links TRBV6-5 to TRBJ1-2; tentative D call: TRBD1 (6 bases). The CDR3 extends over 14 amino acids. V lost 5 bases to trimming and J lost 8 bases, with 18 bases between them. The germline V gene has CDR1 MNHEY and CDR2 SVGAGI. Here the CDR3 reads CASSPLDSMGGYTF. In nucleotides, the CDR3 is TGTGCCAGCAGTCCCTTGGACAGCATGGGGGGCTACACCTTC.

The table lists this clone with a few counts. CDR3 loop: CASSQGLRGNYGYTF. The CDR3 DNA sequence: TGCGCCAGCAGCCAGGGACTGAGGGGAAACTATGGCTACACCTTC. The rearrangement uses TRBV5-1 and TRBJ1-2; a weak D match, TRBD1 (5 bases). CDR3 size: 15 residues. The germline V and J ends were trimmed by 4 bases and 2 bases, with 15 bases remaining between them. The germline V gene encodes CDR1 SGHRS and CDR2 YFSETQ.

The chain uses TRBV30 and TRBJ1-4; no firm D call. This CDR3 contains 12 residues. Per the germline V gene, CDR1 is GTSNPN and CDR2 is SVGIG (reference sequence). Deletions cut 0 bases from V and 10 bases from J, with 9 bases between. CDR3 DNA: TGTGCCTGGAGTGTCCAGTCTGGAAAACTGTTTTTT. Amino acids: CAWSVQSGKLFF.

The J gene is TRBJ1-1, the V gene TRBV4-3; D not resolved. Per the germline V gene, CDR1 is LGHNA and CDR2 is YSLEER. This CDR3 region has 13 residues. The ends were cut back, 0 bases at V and 11 bases at J, with 13 bases in the middle. The CDR3 loop reads CASSQDRRGEAFF. Written as DNA, the CDR3 is TGCGCCAGCAGCCAAGATCGGCGGGGTGAGGCTTTCTTT.

The chain links TRBV29-1 to TRBJ2-5; unclear D gene. Germline assignment: CDR1 SQVTM and CDR2 ANQGSEA. The V gene lost 7 bases and the J gene lost 2 bases, with 11 bases spanning the gap. The CDR3 contains 12 residues. This chain's CDR3 is CSASPQQETQYF. The DNA for the CDR3 is TGCAGCGCTTCTCCCCAGCAAGAGACCCAGTACTTC.

This clone was counted a few times. The chain links TRBV4-2 to TRBJ1-4; maybe TRBD1 (6 bases). The CDR3 covers 16 residues. In germline, CDR1 is LGHNA, CDR2 YNFKEQ. Trimming removed 1 base from V and 3 bases from J, with 12 bases in between. CDR3 amino acids: CASSQAGGAANEKLFF. DNA of the CDR3: TGTGCCAGCAGCCAAGCTGGGGGGGCAGCTAATGAAAAACTGTTTTTT.

The chain links TRBV28 to TRBJ2-1; 8 bases fit TRBD1. V gave up 3 bases and J gave up 6 bases; unmatched junction bases: 4. Germline V gene sequence: CDR1 MDHEN, CDR2 SYDVKM. CDR3 size: 14 residues. The DNA of the CDR3 is TGTGCCAGCAGTTTGACAGGGGCTGTCAATGAGCAGTTCTTC. It encodes CASSLTGAVNEQFF.

The V gene is TRBV25-1, the J gene TRBJ1-2; D is undetermined. The CDR3 is 13 residues long. V was shortened by 5 bases and J by 5 bases, with 12 bases between the two germline ends. CDR1 is MGHDK and CDR2 is SYGVNS in the germline V gene. The CDR3 spells CASSQATEYGYTF. CDR3 nucleotide sequence: TGTGCCAGCAGTCAAGCCACGGAGTATGGCTACACCTTC.

This clone was seen a handful of times. This chain joins TRBV5-6 and TRBJ2-3, with 8 bases identical to TRBD1. The J segment lost 2 bases and the V segment lost 4 bases, leaving 6 bases of the junction unmatched. The CDR3 spans 15 residues. CDR1 is SGHDT and CDR2 is YYEEEE in the germline V gene. Here the CDR3 DNA reads TGTGCCAGCAGCCCTGGACAGGGACCCACAGATACGCAGTATTTT. Translating it yields CASSPGQGPTDTQYF. The whole variable domain, filled in from reference TRBV5-6 and TRBJ2-3, reads DAGVTQSPTHLIKTRGQQVTLRCSPKSGHDTVSWYQQALGQGPQFIFQYYEEEERQRGNFPDRFSGHQFPNYSSELNVNALLLGDSALYLCASSPGQGPTDTQYFGPGTRLTVL.

The chain links TRBV4-2 to TRBJ2-7; 9 nucleotides line up with TRBD1. There are 18 residues in the CDR3. Unmatched junction bases numbered 21, after V lost 1 base and J lost 11 bases. Germline CDR1 is LGHNA and CDR2 is YNFKEQ. CDR3 DNA sequence: TGTGCCAGCAGCCAAGCCCCCTTTGGGACAGGGTTAGTGGTAGTTGAGTACTTC. As protein: CASSQAPFGTGLVVVEYF.

This clone was found once. This chain links TRBV7-9 with TRBJ1-4; 8 nucleotides line up with TRBD1. Germline V gene data show CDR1 as SEHNR and CDR2 as FQNEAQ (reference sequence). V was clipped by 1 base and J by 7 bases; unmatched bases: 5. The CDR3 consists of 15 residues. The CDR3 nucleotides read TGTGCCAGCAGCTTAGTTCAGGGGGCGACTGAAAAACTGTTTTTT. Its translation: CASSLVQGATEKLFF.

The V call is TRBV7-2, the J call TRBJ2-1; 11 bases align to TRBD2. The V gene's germline CDR1 is SGHTA and CDR2 FQGNSA. The V gene end was trimmed by 5 bases and the J gene end by 9 bases; junction bases not matched to a gene: 12. The CDR3 runs to 16 residues. CDR3 residues: CASSQLAGGPLVEQFF. DNA for the CDR3: TGTGCCAGCAGCCAATTAGCGGGAGGGCCGTTGGTTGAGCAGTTCTTC.

This clone appeared a few times. The chain uses TRBV29-1 and TRBJ2-7; 9 nucleotides agree with TRBD1. CDR3 length: 14 amino acids. Germline assignment: CDR1 SQVTM and CDR2 ANQGSEA. Unmatched junction bases numbered 6, after V lost 5 bases and J lost 1 base. The CDR3: CSVTKTGGSYEQYF. The DNA for the CDR3 is TGCAGCGTTACTAAGACAGGGGGATCCTACGAGCAGTACTTC.

The chain joins TRBV27 to TRBJ2-2; no firm D call. The CDR3 is made up of 13 amino acids. The V and J ends lost 2 bases and 5 bases respectively, with 6 bases between them. Germline assignment: CDR1 MNHEY and CDR2 SMNVEV (reference sequence). The CDR3 nucleotides read TGTGCCAGCAGTTTAAGGTCGACCGGGGAGCTGTTTTTT. It translates to CASSLRSTGELFF.

This clone has just a few counts. The genes are TRBV20-1 and TRBJ2-1; D uncertain. Per the germline V gene, CDR1 is DFQATT and CDR2 is SNEGSKA (reference sequence). The CDR3 covers 10 residues. Between the trimmed V and J ends, which lost 3 bases and 9 bases, there was a span of 6 bases. The CDR3 protein is CSASRPEQFF. The CDR3 DNA sequence: TGCAGTGCTAGTCGCCCTGAGCAGTTCTTC.

This clone was seen more than once but under ten times. V usage is TRBV7-2 and J usage is TRBJ2-1; D is ambiguous. CDR1 is SGHTA, CDR2 FQGNSA, per germline. The CDR3 loop spans 13 amino acids. Trimming left V 9 bases short and J 8 bases short, with 17 bases between. The CDR3 region is CASLRSVAYEQFF. In DNA, the CDR3 is TGTGCCAGTCTCCGATCCGTGGCTTATGAGCAGTTCTTC.

This chain links TRBV29-1 with TRBJ2-7; D is perhaps TRBD1 (6 bases). This CDR3 region has 12 residues. Looked up from germline, CDR1 is SQVTM and CDR2 is ANQGSEA. V gave up 6 bases and J gave up 3 bases, with 12 bases separating them. Written as DNA, the CDR3 is TGCAGCGTGGCAGGGGTGTTCTACGAGCAGTACTTC. This encodes CSVAGVFYEQYF.

The chain uses TRBV25-1 and TRBJ2-2; D is undetermined. The CDR3 loop spans 13 amino acids. CDR1 is MGHDK, CDR2 SYGVNS, per germline. Trimming took 10 bases from V and 1 from J, leaving 10 bases between them. The CDR3 loop reads CATRLENTGELFF. CDR3 coding DNA: TGTGCCACCAGACTGGAGAACACCGGGGAGCTGTTTTTT.

V usage is TRBV29-1 and J usage is TRBJ2-3, with D perhaps matching TRBD2 (5 bases). The V end lost 7 bases, the J end lost 0 bases, and 11 bases lay between the germline ends. The CDR3 loop spans 13 amino acids. Looked up from germline, CDR1 is SQVTM and CDR2 is ANQGSEA. The DNA of the CDR3 is TGCAGCGCCGAGGGCGGGAGCACAGATACGCAGTATTTT. Amino acids: CSAEGGSTDTQYF.